The clone carrying this TCR beta chain was observed many times. Its matching antigen is unknown. The TCR library protocol was used to attach unique molecular identifiers. These identifiers were attached to individual cDNA molecules. TCRdb re-called the 5' RACE reads through MiXCR, storing one row per CDR3 protein. The data hold roughly 50,000 distinct CDR3 sequences, with roughly 6.1% observed a single time. The sample belongs to a study of early T cells in non-severe SARS-CoV-2 infection. About the study: Unsorted whole-blood RNA was sequenced in bulk, leaving chains unpaired.

General observations from the study: Reliance on VDJdb matching favored anti-spike CD8 responses; private and CD4 specificities were missed.

CDR1 SQVTM and CDR2 ANQGSEA come from the germline V gene. Trimming took 4 bases from V and 3 from J, leaving 17 bases between them. The CDR3 sequence is 15 residues long. The sequenced sample was whole blood, obtained at baseline. The chain combines TRBV29-1 with TRBJ2-3, with D possibly being TRBD1 (7 bases). The clonotype originates from an adult who was a healthcare worker with PCR-confirmed SARS-CoV-2 infection or an uninfected control (not recorded which). CDR3 DNA: TGCAGCGTTGGGATAGAACAGGGGAGGACAGATACGCAGTATTTT. It specifies CSVGIEQGRTDTQYF.